The clone carrying this T cell receptor beta chain was detected ten times or more. Its antigen is as yet unknown. Preparation of the TCRbeta library involved a method that used unique molecular identifiers. Using its own MiXCR run on the PCR reads, TCRdb lists one record per CDR3 protein. The sample records about 260,000 distinct CDR3 sequences, 11% being singletons. The sample comes from a study of T-cell reconstitution after alpha-beta-depleted transplantation in children. Points from the study as a whole: Two months or so post-transplant, alpha-beta T cells reportedly derived from several hundred expanded graft clones. In some patients, recipient T cells and intrathymic progenitors surviving conditioning explained high day-60 diversity. A year post-transplant, T-cell counts and diversity derived mostly from newly produced T cells.

In germline, CDR1 is SQVTM, CDR2 ANQGSEA. With 6 bases removed from V and 2 bases from J, the gap between germline ends came to 17 bases. This CDR3 has 14 residues. This TCR was sampled from a male patient between 2 and 15 years old who had a stem cell transplant for chronic granulomatous disease, so the T cells may come from the graft donor. Source: peripheral blood, taken 180 days after TCRalphabeta/CD19-depleted stem cell transplant. This sequence joins TRBV29-1 and TRBJ2-7; D gene uncertain. The CDR3, as DNA: TGCAGCGTCCGAACCAGACTCACTCCCTACGAGCAGTACTTC. Its protein product is CSVRTRLTPYEQYF.